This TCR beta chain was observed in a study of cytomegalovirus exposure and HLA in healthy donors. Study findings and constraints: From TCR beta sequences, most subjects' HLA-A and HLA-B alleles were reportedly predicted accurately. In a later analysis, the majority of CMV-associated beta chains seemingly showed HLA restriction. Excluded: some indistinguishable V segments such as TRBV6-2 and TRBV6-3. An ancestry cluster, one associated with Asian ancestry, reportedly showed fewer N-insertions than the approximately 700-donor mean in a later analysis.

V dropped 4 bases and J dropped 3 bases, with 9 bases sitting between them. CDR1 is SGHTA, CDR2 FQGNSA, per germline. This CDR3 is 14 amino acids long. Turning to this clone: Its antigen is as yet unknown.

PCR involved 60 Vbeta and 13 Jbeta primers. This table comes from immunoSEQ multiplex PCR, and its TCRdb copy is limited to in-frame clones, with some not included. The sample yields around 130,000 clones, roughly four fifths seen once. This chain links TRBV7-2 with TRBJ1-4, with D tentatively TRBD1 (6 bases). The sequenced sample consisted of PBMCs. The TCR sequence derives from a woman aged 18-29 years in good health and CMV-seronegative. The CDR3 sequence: CASSSAGANEKLFF. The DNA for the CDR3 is TGTGCCAGCAGCTCAGCAGGGGCTAATGAAAAACTGTTTTTT.